This T cell receptor beta chain comes out of a study of shared clonotypes between healthy human individuals. Study in general: Each donor's CD4 naive and CD4 memory cells filled three plates apiece, CD8 naive two, and CD8 memory one. Study observations and caveats: For naive CD4 cells, roughly 4.6% of clonotypes were shared across a handful of donors.

The repertoire was sequenced with immunoSEQ multiplex PCR; TCRdb's copy has only in-frame clones and lacks some. The data contain about 2 million clones, about 95% of them singletons. The V and J ends lost 5 bases and 3 bases, in that order; junction bases with no gene match: 7. Per germline, CDR1 MNHEY and CDR2 SMNVEV (reference sequence). This CDR3 spans 15 amino acids. CD45RO-negative CD8 cells positively selected for CCR7 made up the naive population, which excluded terminally differentiated effector memory CD45RA+ cells. Regarding this clone: Its target is unknown.

The V gene is TRBV27, the J gene TRBJ2-7; TRBD1 matches at 10 bases. Sequencing input: naive CD8+ T cells sorted from blood. The sequence was obtained from a man aged 18 to 30 in good health. The CDR3 nucleotides read TGTGCCAGCAGTGAATTAGGGACAGGGGTCTACGAGCAGTACTTC. It is translated as CASSELGTGVYEQYF.